The T cell receptor (beta chain) described here comes from a study of blood T cell repertoires in COVID-19. Study background: The samples span acute and convalescent COVID-19 from the United States, Italy and Spain.

Per germline, CDR1 MNHEY and CDR2 SMNVEV (reference sequence). The V and J ends lost 0 bases and 4 bases respectively, with 10 bases between them. There are 14 residues in the CDR3. The authors' processing: How many nucleated cells were present was estimated from reference gene primer amplification. Generated by immunoSEQ multiplex PCR, the TCRdb table keeps only in-frame clones and is missing some. V and J calls and clone size are as listed in that table; D and trimming were resolved from the DNA. This sample has 64,000 or so clones, with around 73% found just once. The sequence derives from a man older than 75 with acute or convalescent COVID-19. This rearrangement joins TRBV27 to TRBJ2-7; TRBD1 is a possible D gene (7 bases). The sequenced material came from peripheral blood. CDR3 coding DNA: TGTGCCAGCAGTTTATCCCAGGGGGGTTACGAGCAGTACTTC. This sequence encodes CASSLSQGGYEQYF.